A selection of T cell receptor beta chains follows, all from one sample in a study of blood T cell repertoires in COVID-19. The assay was immunoSEQ multiplex PCR, and TCRdb's table has in-frame clones only and misses some. The sample includes 70,000 to 90,000 clones, approximately 85% of them seen just once. Sequencing input: peripheral blood. The source is a man aged 50-59 years with acute or convalescent COVID-19. Both conserved end residues are part of each CDR3. The order of the fields is clone size, J gene, V gene, D gene, CDR3 DNA, CDR3 protein. The D gene is left open where the match is weak. A clone size is listed for some rows: how often the clone was seen (once, few, many), or a class if it is expanded.

.,TRBJ1-5,TRBV19,TRBD1,TGTGCCAGTAGTAAGGGACAGAGCCTCGATCAGCCCCAGCATTTT,CASSKGQSLDQPQHF
.,TRBJ1-4,TRBV6-5,TRBD1,TGTGCCAGCAGCCGACAGGGTCAACTTAATGAAAAACTGTTTTTT,CASSRQGQLNEKLFF
.,TRBJ2-7,TRBV7-3,TRBD1,TGTGCCAGCAGCTTGGATAGGGACAGGAACCCGGGCGACTCCTACGAGCAGTACTTC,CASSLDRDRNPGDSYEQYF
.,TRBJ1-2,TRBV5-4,TRBD1,TGTGCCAGCAGCCACCCGACTGAGGACAGGGATCATGGCTACACCTTC,CASSHPTEDRDHGYTF
once,TRBJ2-5,TRBV10-1,.,TGCGCCAGCAGTGACGCGGTCCAAGAGACCCAGTACTTC,CASSDAVQETQYF
few,TRBJ2-7,TRBV4-1,TRBD2,TGCGCCAGCAGCCAAGAATGGGCTAGCGGGATCTCCGTCTCCTACGAGCAGTACTTC,CASSQEWASGISVSYEQYF
once,TRBJ1-1,TRBV18,.,TGTGCCAGCTCACCGGTACGAACGAGGGCTGAAGCTTTCTTT,CASSPVRTRAEAFF
.,TRBJ2-7,TRBV30,TRBD1,TGTGCCTGGAGTTTGGGACAGGCCTACGAGCAGTACTTC,CAWSLGQAYEQYF
.,TRBJ2-2,TRBV2,.,TGTGCCAGCAGTGGTCAGAACACCGGGGAGCTGTTTTTT,CASSGQNTGELFF
.,TRBJ1-4,TRBV19,.,TGTGCCAGTCGCAAGGGGCTGGAGAATGAAAAACTGTTTTTT,CASRKGLENEKLFF
.,TRBJ2-7,TRBV5-1,TRBD1,TGCGCCAGCAGCTTCGGGACAGGTGACTCCTACGAGCAGTACTTC,CASSFGTGDSYEQYF
few,TRBJ2-2,TRBV19,TRBD2,TGTGCCAGTACCGCGGGCGGGGGAAACACCGGGGAGCTGTTTTTT,CASTAGGGNTGELFF
.,TRBJ1-1,TRBV7-2,TRBD1,TGTGCCAGCAGCTTGGGCAGGGGGCGAACTGAAGCTTTCTTT,CASSLGRGRTEAFF
once,TRBJ1-5,TRBV27,TRBD1,TGTGCCAGCAGTCCCGGACAGGGGGCTAGGCAGCCCCAGCATTTT,CASSPGQGARQPQHF
.,TRBJ1-4,TRBV6-5,TRBD1,TGTGCCAGCAGTCGGACAGGGCATGTTGAAAAACTGTTTTTT,CASSRTGHVEKLFF
few,TRBJ1-2,TRBV6-4,.,TGTGCCAGCAGTGACTCCTGGAGCTCCCGAAGCTATGGCTACACCTTC,CASSDSWSSRSYGYTF
.,TRBJ1-2,TRBV3-1/TRBV3-2,TRBD1,TGTGCCAGCAGCCAAGGGACAGGAAAAGACTATGGCTACACCTTC,CASSQGTGKDYGYTF